This section outlines one TCR beta chain sequence together with its context. TCRdb's table, derived via immunoSEQ multiplex PCR, lists solely in-frame clones and lacks some. Here the sample spans about 110,000 clones, 92% being singletons. After removal of 4 bases from V and 12 bases from J, the junction contained 12 bases not matched to a gene. Germline V CDR1 and CDR2: SQVTM, ANQGSEA. The length of the CDR3 is 14 residues. These data come from a study of T cell changes during pregnancy in multiple sclerosis. The clonotype was recovered from a female donor with multiple sclerosis, enrolled in a pregnancy study. The sequenced sample was peripheral blood, obtained in the third trimester of pregnancy. The genes are TRBV29-1 and TRBJ2-1, with 10 bases fitting TRBD1. CDR3 in DNA: TGCAGCGTTGCCGGGACAGGGGCCCGGGGGGGGCAGTTCTTC. Its protein product is CSVAGTGARGGQFF.